This entry describes one T cell receptor beta chain. Its antigen is not known. Naive CD4 T cells were sorted as CD45RO-negative, CD62L-positive. These data are taken from a study of human versus mouse CDR3 diversity and MHC coevolution. General study points: Roughly 1.5 million TCR beta clonotypes were estimated for humans, the largest repertoire.

Generated by immunoSEQ multiplex PCR, the TCRdb table keeps only in-frame clones and is missing some. The table has roughly 80,000 clones, 85% to 95% seen once. The J segment lost 7 bases and the V segment lost 5 bases, leaving 15 bases of the junction unmatched. CDR1 and CDR2 from the germline V gene are SEHNR and FQNEAQ (reference sequence). This CDR3 spans 18 amino acids. Sequencing was done on a sample of naive CD4+ T cells from blood. Subset noted: CD45RO-negative CD62L-positive naive CD4 T cells. The sequence was collected from a person aged 25-75 years in good health. The J gene is TRBJ1-4, the V gene TRBV7-9; 11 bases map to TRBD1. This chain's CDR3 is CASSVIAGTGGGGEKLFF. DNA for the CDR3: TGTGCCAGCAGCGTAATAGCAGGGACAGGGGGAGGTGGTGAAAAACTGTTTTTT.